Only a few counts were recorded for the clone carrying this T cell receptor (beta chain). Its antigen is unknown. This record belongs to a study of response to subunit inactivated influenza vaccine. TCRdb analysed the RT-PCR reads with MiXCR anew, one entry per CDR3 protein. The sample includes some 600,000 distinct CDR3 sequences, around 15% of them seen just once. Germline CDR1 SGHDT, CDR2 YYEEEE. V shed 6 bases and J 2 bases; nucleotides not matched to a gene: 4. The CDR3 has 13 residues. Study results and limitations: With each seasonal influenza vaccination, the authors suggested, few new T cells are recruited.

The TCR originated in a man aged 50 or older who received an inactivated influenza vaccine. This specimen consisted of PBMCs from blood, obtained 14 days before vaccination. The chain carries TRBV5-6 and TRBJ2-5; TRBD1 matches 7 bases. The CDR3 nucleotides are TGTGCCAGCAAGGACAGGAATCAAGAGACCCAGTACTTC. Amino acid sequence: CASKDRNQETQYF.